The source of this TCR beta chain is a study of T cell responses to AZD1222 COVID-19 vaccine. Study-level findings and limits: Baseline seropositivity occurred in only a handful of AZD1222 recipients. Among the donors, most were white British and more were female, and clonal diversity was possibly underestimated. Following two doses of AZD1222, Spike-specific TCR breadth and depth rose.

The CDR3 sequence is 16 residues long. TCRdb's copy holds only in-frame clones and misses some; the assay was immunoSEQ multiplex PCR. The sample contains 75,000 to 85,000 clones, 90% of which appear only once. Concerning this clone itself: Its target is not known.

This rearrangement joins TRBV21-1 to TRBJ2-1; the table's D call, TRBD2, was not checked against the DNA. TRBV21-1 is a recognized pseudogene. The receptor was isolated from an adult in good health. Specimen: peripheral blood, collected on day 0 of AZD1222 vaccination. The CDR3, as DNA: TGTGCCAGCAGCAAAGCTGTGGCGGGAGGGGTTGGTGAGCAGTTCTTC. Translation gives CASSKAVAGGVGEQFF.